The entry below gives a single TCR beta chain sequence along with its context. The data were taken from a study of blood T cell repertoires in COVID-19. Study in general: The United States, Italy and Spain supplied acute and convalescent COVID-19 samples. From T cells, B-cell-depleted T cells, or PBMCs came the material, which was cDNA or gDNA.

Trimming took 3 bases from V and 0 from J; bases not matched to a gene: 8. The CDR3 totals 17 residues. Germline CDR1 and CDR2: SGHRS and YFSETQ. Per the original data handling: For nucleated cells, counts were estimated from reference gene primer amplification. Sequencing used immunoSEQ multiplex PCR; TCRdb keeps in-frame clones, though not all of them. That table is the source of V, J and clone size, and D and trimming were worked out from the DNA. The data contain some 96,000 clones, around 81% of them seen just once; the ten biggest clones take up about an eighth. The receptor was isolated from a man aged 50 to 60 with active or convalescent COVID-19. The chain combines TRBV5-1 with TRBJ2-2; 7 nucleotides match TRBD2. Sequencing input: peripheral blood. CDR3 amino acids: CASSSGLGRPNTGELFF. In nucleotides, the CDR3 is TGCGCCAGCAGCTCTGGACTAGGTAGACCGAACACCGGGGAGCTGTTTTTT.